The next 14 T cell receptor beta chains were all read from a single sample in a study of blood T cells in healthy people across ages. Primers used in a second PCR of about 6 to 12 cycles were a sample-barcoded 5' primer and a J-beta primer mix. MiXCR, run by TCRdb on the 5' RACE reads, gives a single entry per CDR3 protein. The data contain over a million distinct CDR3 sequences, 40% to 45% of them singletons. The sequenced sample was blood. These receptors were collected from a woman aged 55-69 years in good health.

The V gene is TRBV27, the J gene TRBJ2-7; 9 bases map to TRBD2. The CDR3 has 13 amino acids. Per the germline V gene, CDR1 is MNHEY and CDR2 is SMNVEV (reference sequence). V trimming: 5 bases; J trimming: 7 bases; junction bases outside the gene matches: 6. The DNA for the CDR3 is TGTGCCAGCAGTGGGAGCGGGGGGCGGGAGCAGTACTTC. This gives the protein CASSGSGGREQYF.

This chain uses TRBV28 with TRBJ1-5; 8 positions match TRBD1. Germline-derived CDR1 and CDR2 are MDHEN and SYDVKM. V was pared by 2 bases and J by 5 bases, with 8 bases of the junction left unmatched. The CDR3 length is 16 residues. CDR3 amino acids: CASSLRLGTGDQPQHF. The CDR3, as DNA: TGTGCCAGCAGTTTAAGGTTAGGGACAGGAGATCAGCCCCAGCATTTT.

In this sample, this clonotype turned up once. The gene calls are TRBV4-1 and TRBJ2-7; D is perhaps TRBD2 (5 bases). V was pared by 4 bases and J by 6 bases, with 13 bases between. This CDR3 is built from 13 residues. The germline CDR1 and CDR2 sequences are MGHRA and YSYEKL. The CDR3 sequence: CASSRDRESEQYF. The DNA for the CDR3 is TGCGCCAGCAGCCGAGACCGGGAAAGCGAGCAGTACTTC.

The J gene is TRBJ2-3, the V gene TRBV29-1; 8 nucleotides line up with TRBD2. V gave up 7 bases and J gave up 7 bases; unmatched junction bases: 16. The CDR3 consists of 15 residues. Germline lookup yields CDR1 SQVTM and CDR2 ANQGSEA. The CDR3 protein is CSAHGSSGSSNTQYF. The CDR3 DNA follows: TGCAGCGCCCACGGGTCTAGCGGGTCTTCTAATACGCAGTATTTT.

This clonotype came up a few times. The V and J genes are TRBV9 and TRBJ2-5; D call uncertain. Germline CDR1 and CDR2: SGDLS and YYNGEE. V lost 0 bases and J 11 bases, leaving 17 bases between the germline ends. The CDR3 sequence is 14 residues long. CDR3 in amino acids: CASSVGAGSTEQYF. In DNA form, the CDR3 reads TGTGCCAGCAGCGTAGGGGCAGGATCTACGGAGCAGTACTTC. Supplemented by reference TRBV9 and TRBJ2-5, the full variable domain reads DSGVTQTPKHLITATGQRVTLRCSPRSGDLSVYWYQQSLDQGLQFLIQYYNGEERAKGNILERFSAQQFPDLHSELNLSSLELGDSALYFCASSVGAGSTEQYFGPGTRLLVL.

This clonotype was seen repeatedly, ten times or more. The CDR3 here is CASSPYSGANVLTF. CDR3 coding DNA: TGTGCCAGCAGTCCGTACTCTGGGGCCAACGTCCTGACTTTC. The V and J genes are TRBV27 and TRBJ2-6, with no clear D. V lost 5 bases to trimming and J lost 0 bases, with 5 bases between them. The length of the CDR3 is 14 residues. Per the germline V gene, CDR1 is MNHEY and CDR2 is SMNVEV (reference sequence).

The DNA of the CDR3 is TGTGCCAGCAGCCACAGACAGGGGGTTATCCAAGAGACCCAGTACTTC. Its translation is CASSHRQGVIQETQYF. The chain has TRBV3-1 and TRBJ2-5, with 9 bases that match TRBD1. With 3 bases clipped from V and 1 base from J, the junction kept 6 bases outside the gene matches. Germline CDR1 is LGHDT and CDR2 is YNNKEL (reference sequence). The CDR3 totals 16 residues.

The V call is TRBV20-1, the J call TRBJ2-5, with 7 nucleotides matching TRBD1. The J call is uncertain, as TRBJ2-7 better fits the DNA end. The length of the CDR3 is 11 residues. Germline CDR1 reads DFQATT; CDR2 reads SNEGSKA (reference sequence). This CDR3 is CSAETGNEQYF. The CDR3 DNA reads as TGCAGTGCTGAGACAGGGAACGAGCAGTACTTC.

V and J are TRBV2 and TRBJ2-1, with D possibly TRBD1 on 6 matching bases. Germline-derived CDR1 and CDR2 are SNHLY and FYNNEI. CDR3 length: 14 residues. Deletions cut 7 bases from V and 6 bases from J, with 16 bases between. CDR3 region: CASIWAGVGNEQFF. The DNA of the CDR3 is TGTGCCAGCATTTGGGCAGGGGTGGGCAATGAGCAGTTCTTC.

V and J are TRBV4-2 and TRBJ2-1, with 10 bases lining up with TRBD2. The trim removed 2 bases at V and 3 bases at J, leaving 10 bases unmatched. Germline CDR1 and CDR2: LGHNA and YNFKEQ. The length of the CDR3 is 18 residues. Here the CDR3 DNA reads TGTGCCAGCAGCCAATCAACCGGAGCGGGAGGGCTCTACAATGAGCAGTTCTTC. This encodes CASSQSTGAGGLYNEQFF.

The sample holds a few counts of this clonotype. The chain recombines TRBV10-3 with TRBJ2-7, with 8 bases identical to TRBD1. Per the germline V gene, CDR1 is ENHRY and CDR2 is SYGVKD. The J segment lost 6 bases and the V segment lost 5 bases, leaving 3 bases of the junction unmatched. CDR3 size: 12 residues. This chain's CDR3 is CAISKDRAEQYF. The CDR3 DNA sequence: TGTGCCATCAGTAAGGACAGGGCCGAGCAGTACTTC.

This clonotype was seen repeatedly, ten times or more. The chain joins TRBV20-1 to TRBJ2-5; no clear D gene. V gave up 6 bases and J gave up 4 bases, with 9 bases separating them. The V gene's germline CDR1 is DFQATT and CDR2 SNEGSKA (reference sequence). This CDR3 has 11 amino acids. The CDR3 nucleotides are TGCAGTGCGACTTGGAGAGAGACCCAGTACTTC. Translating gives CSATWRETQYF.

This clonotype appeared a few times. The chain carries TRBV29-1 and TRBJ2-3; 8 bases align to TRBD2. The CDR3 loop spans 14 amino acids. The J segment lost 5 bases and the V segment lost 2 bases, leaving 6 bases of the junction unmatched. CDR1 and CDR2 from the germline V gene are SQVTM and ANQGSEA. The CDR3 DNA is TGCAGCGTTGAAAGAGCGGGAGCTATAGATACGCAGTATTTT. Protein sequence: CSVERAGAIDTQYF.

This clonotype was seen only a few times. The chain carries TRBV2 and TRBJ2-5, with D perhaps TRBD2 (5 bases). Germline V gene lookup returns CDR1 SNHLY and CDR2 FYNNEI. This CDR3 spans 15 amino acids. Between the trimmed V and J ends, which lost 3 bases and 2 bases, there was a span of 13 bases. The CDR3 sequence is CASSEGLSGQETQYF. CDR3 bases: TGTGCCAGCAGTGAGGGCCTCAGCGGTCAAGAGACCCAGTACTTC.